Listed below are T cell receptor beta chains from one sample, sequenced in a study of shared clonotypes between healthy human individuals. Method: immunoSEQ multiplex PCR; TCRdb's copy keeps in-frame clones and lacks some. The data contain about 2.1 million clones, about 93% of them singletons. The sample comprised naive CD8+ T cells from PBMCs. The receptors were sampled from a man younger than 35 in good health. Some clones in this sample may be carry-over from other donors' samples. Both conserved end residues are part of each CDR3. A D gene is named only where the DNA matches it firmly. Part of the rows lack a size; the others show once, few, many or a class for expanded clones.

CDR3 length | J gene | clone size | V gene | D gene | CDR3 protein | CDR3 DNA
14 | TRBJ1-3 | . | TRBV28 | . | CASQVTGTGNTIYF | TGTGCCAGCCAAGTCACCGGGACAGGAAACACCATATATTTT
15 | TRBJ2-5 | once | TRBV7-8 | . | CASSLGQTLQETQYF | TGTGCCAGCAGCTTAGGACAGACTCTACAAGAGACCCAGTACTTC
12 | TRBJ2-7 | . | TRBV7-9 | TRBD1 | CASSRGQYEQYF | TGTGCCAGCAGCCGGGGACAGTACGAGCAGTACTTC
13 | TRBJ2-7 | . | TRBV5-5 | . | CASSTGQRYEQYF | TGTGCCAGCAGCACCGGACAGCGATACGAGCAGTACTTC
10 | TRBJ2-7 | . | TRBV5-1 | . | CATRTAGQYF | TGCGCCACACGGACGGCGGGACAGTACTTC
15 | TRBJ2-7 | . | TRBV7-9 | . | CASSPSLTRTYEQYF | TGTGCCAGCAGCCCCAGTTTGACCCGTACCTACGAGCAGTACTTC
14 | TRBJ2-7 | once | TRBV5-8 | . | CASSLRKHHYEQYF | TGTGCCAGCAGCTTGAGAAAACACCACTACGAGCAGTACTTC
16 | TRBJ1-2 | . | TRBV19 | . | CASSRFGADSYYGYTF | TGTGCCAGTAGTAGGTTTGGAGCGGACAGCTACTATGGCTACACCTTC
14 | TRBJ2-7 | once | TRBV4-3 | . | CASSPVRGAYEQYF | TGCGCCAGCAGCCCTGTGCGGGGCGCGTACGAGCAGTACTTC
15 | TRBJ1-5 | . | TRBV27 | TRBD1 | CASGLDRVGNQPQHF | TGTGCCAGCGGACTTGACAGGGTTGGCAATCAGCCCCAGCATTTT
18 | TRBJ1-3 | . | TRBV19 | . | CASSIDPPGGSSGNTIYF | TGTGCCAGTAGTATCGACCCCCCCGGGGGCTCCTCTGGAAACACCATATATTTT
15 | TRBJ2-7 | . | TRBV11-2 | TRBD2 | CASSPGTSGSYEQYF | TGTGCCAGCAGCCCCGGGACTAGCGGATCCTACGAGCAGTACTTC
18 | TRBJ2-7 | . | TRBV5-1 | TRBD2 | CASSWGLAGVPAVDEQYF | TGCGCCAGCAGCTGGGGACTAGCGGGAGTCCCGGCCGTGGACGAGCAGTACTTC
12 | TRBJ2-1 | . | TRBV4-2 | . | CASSHGDNEQFF | TGTGCCAGCAGCCATGGTGACAATGAGCAGTTCTTC
11 | TRBJ2-7 | . | TRBV28 | . | CASSRGYEQYF | TGTGCCAGCTCCAGGGGTTACGAGCAGTACTTC
15 | TRBJ1-2 | . | TRBV27 | TRBD1 | CASSLTYGTADGYTF | TGTGCCAGCAGTTTAACTTACGGGACAGCTGATGGCTACACCTTC
14 | TRBJ2-7 | . | TRBV27 | . | CASSLMASSGEQYF | TGTGCCAGCAGTTTAATGGCTAGCTCGGGCGAGCAGTACTTC
16 | TRBJ2-2 | . | TRBV18 | TRBD2 | CASSPRLAVNTGELFF | TGTGCCAGCTCACCACGTCTAGCGGTAAACACCGGGGAGCTGTTTTTT
17 | TRBJ1-3 | . | TRBV7-9 | TRBD1 | CASSSTGDRASGNTIYF | TGTGCCAGCAGCTCCACTGGGGACAGGGCCTCTGGAAACACCATATATTTT
18 | TRBJ2-7 | . | TRBV4-1 | . | CASSPLRATSKGSYEQYF | TGCGCCAGCAGCCCTTTAAGAGCGACATCTAAGGGATCCTACGAGCAGTACTTC
15 | TRBJ2-1 | . | TRBV28 | TRBD2 | CASSLLLADYNEQFF | TGTGCCAGCAGTTTACTACTAGCGGATTACAATGAGCAGTTCTTC
15 | TRBJ2-3 | . | TRBV2 | TRBD1 | CASSPGQGTTDTQYF | TGTGCCAGCAGCCCTGGACAGGGGACTACAGATACGCAGTATTTT
15 | TRBJ1-3 | . | TRBV4-1 | . | CASSQDWGAGNTIYF | TGCGCCAGCAGCCAAGATTGGGGGGCTGGAAACACCATATATTTT
15 | TRBJ2-2 | . | TRBV6-6 | . | CASSFSPSNTGELFF | TGTGCCAGCAGTTTTTCCCCAAGTAACACCGGGGAGCTGTTTTTT
15 | TRBJ1-4 | . | TRBV7-9 | . | CASSLGQGQNEKLFF | TGTGCCAGCAGCTTAGGGCAGGGGCAGAATGAAAAACTGTTTTTT
15 | TRBJ2-7 | . | TRBV5-1 | TRBD1 | CASSHTFDRVDEQYF | TGCGCCAGCAGCCACACCTTCGACAGGGTAGACGAGCAGTACTTC
17 | TRBJ1-2 | . | TRBV13 | . | CASSLGYGGKVTQGYTF | TGTGCCAGCAGCTTAGGCTACGGTGGGAAAGTGACGCAAGGCTACACCTTC
16 | TRBJ2-7 | . | TRBV27 | TRBD2 | CASSPGTSGRPYEQYF | TGTGCCAGCAGTCCCGGGACTAGCGGGAGACCATACGAGCAGTACTTC